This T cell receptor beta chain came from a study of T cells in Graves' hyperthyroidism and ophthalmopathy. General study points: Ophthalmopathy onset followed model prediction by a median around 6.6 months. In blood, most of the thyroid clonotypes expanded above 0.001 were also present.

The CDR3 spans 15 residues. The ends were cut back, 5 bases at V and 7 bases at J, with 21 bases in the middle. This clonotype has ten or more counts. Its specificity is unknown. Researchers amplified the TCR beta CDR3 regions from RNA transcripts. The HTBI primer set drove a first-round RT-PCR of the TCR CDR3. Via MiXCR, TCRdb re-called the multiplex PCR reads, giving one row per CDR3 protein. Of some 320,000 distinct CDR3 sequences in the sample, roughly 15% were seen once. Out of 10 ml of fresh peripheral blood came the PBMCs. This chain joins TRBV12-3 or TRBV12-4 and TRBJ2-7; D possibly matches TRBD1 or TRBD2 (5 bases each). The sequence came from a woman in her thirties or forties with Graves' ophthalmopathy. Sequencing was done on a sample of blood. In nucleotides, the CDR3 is TGTGCCAGCAGTAGCGGACCGAACATTGCAGGGGAGCAGTACTTC. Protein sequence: CASSSGPNIAGEQYF.